This TCR beta chain stems from a study of blood T cell repertoires in COVID-19. Study summary: PBMCs, B-cell-depleted T cells, or T cells were the source of the cDNA or gDNA that made up the material.

Trimming removed 5 bases from V and 0 bases from J; junction bases left unmatched: 4. Germline values: CDR1 SEHNR, CDR2 FQNEAQ (reference sequence). This CDR3 is 15 amino acids long. Source study methods: Amplification of reference gene primers provided the estimated nucleated cell counts. Sequencing was performed with immunoSEQ multiplex PCR; in TCRdb, only in-frame clones are kept and a portion is missing. V, J and clone size derive from that table, while D and trimming were established from the DNA sequence. Of roughly 70,000 clones detected, around 80% appear once; the ten largest clones hold roughly 18%.

The clonotype comes from a man between 65 and 79 years old who had recovered from COVID-19. V gene TRBV7-9 combines with J gene TRBJ1-3; 7 bases line up with TRBD1. Sequencing used peripheral blood. The CDR3 loop reads CASSLGGPSGNTIYF. The CDR3 DNA follows: TGTGCCAGCAGCCTAGGGGGCCCCTCTGGAAACACCATATATTTT.